The 30 T cell receptor beta chains presented below share a single source sample, sequenced in a study of T cell repertoires in cytomegalovirus infection. Their antigens are not known. TCRdb analysed the reads with MiXCR anew, one entry per CDR3 protein. The sample has 69,000 or so distinct CDR3 sequences, roughly 28% seen once. Material: CD8+ T cells from cultured PBMCs, obtained from culture after CMV antigen stimulation. The receptor set was obtained from a human donor in good health (CMV status not recorded). Some clones in this sample may be carry-over from other donors' samples.

In its sample, this clonotype was seen many times. The chain couples TRBV4-1 to TRBJ1-1; D might be TRBD1 (5 bases). The CDR3 totals 18 residues. Germline-derived CDR1 and CDR2 are MGHRA and YSYEKL. Trimming left V 0 bases short and J 8 bases short, with 25 bases between. CDR3: CASSQEDAPLPDNEEAFF. DNA of the CDR3: TGCGCCAGCAGCCAAGAGGATGCTCCCCTGCCGGACAATGAGGAAGCTTTCTTT.

V usage is TRBV19 and J usage is TRBJ2-1; possible D gene TRBD2, 6 bases. V lost 1 base and J 0 bases, leaving 10 bases between the germline ends. This CDR3 has 16 residues. Per the germline V gene, CDR1 is LNHDA and CDR2 is SQIVND (reference sequence). In DNA, the CDR3 is TGTGCCAGTAGTATAGGGGCGGGGTTCTCCTACAATGAGCAGTTCTTC. Protein product: CASSIGAGFSYNEQFF. The entire variable domain, with the rest obtained from reference TRBV19 and TRBJ2-1, is as follows: DGGITQSPKYLFRKEGQNVTLSCEQNLNHDAMYWYRQDPGQGLRLIYYSQIVNDFQKGDIAEGYSVSREKKESFPLTVTSAQKNPTAFYLCASSIGAGFSYNEQFFGPGTRLTVL.

The chain links TRBV5-6 to TRBJ2-7, with 11 nucleotides matching TRBD2. CDR1 SGHDT and CDR2 YYEEEE come from the germline V gene. V dropped 4 bases and J dropped 2; count of bases not matched to a gene: 2. The CDR3 consists of 14 residues. The chain's CDR3 is CASSRSGRAYEQYF. Written as DNA, the CDR3 is TGTGCCAGCAGCCGTAGCGGGAGGGCCTACGAGCAGTACTTC.

This clonotype was detected many times. The rearrangement links TRBV7-9 to TRBJ1-2; D is possibly TRBD1 (5 bases). The V and J ends lost 5 bases and 7 bases respectively, with 17 bases between them. Germline V gene sequence: CDR1 SEHNR, CDR2 FQNEAQ (reference sequence). There are 14 residues in the CDR3. The DNA of the CDR3 is TGTGCCAGCAGCCCCGGGCGAGGGGTTAGTGGCTACACCTTC. This sequence encodes CASSPGRGVSGYTF.

This sequence joins TRBV9 and TRBJ2-5, with unresolved D. The CDR3 spans 15 residues. V shed 4 bases and J shed 1 base, with 14 bases lying between them. Per germline, CDR1 SGDLS and CDR2 YYNGEE. The CDR3 sequence is CASSPRFSGQETQYF. CDR3 nucleotides: TGTGCCAGCAGCCCCCGGTTTTCGGGCCAAGAGACCCAGTACTTC.

This clonotype has a handful of counts. V and J are TRBV11-2 and TRBJ2-2; D is uncertain. The germline CDR1 and CDR2 sequences are SGHAT and FQNNGV. The CDR3 covers 13 residues. The V gene lost 1 base and the J gene lost 6 bases, with 6 bases spanning the gap. This chain's CDR3 is CASSLGWSGELFF. As DNA, the CDR3 is TGTGCCAGCAGCTTAGGATGGTCCGGGGAGCTGTTTTTT.

The chain couples TRBV9 to TRBJ1-4; no clear D. Per germline, CDR1 SGDLS and CDR2 YYNGEE. V was trimmed by 4 bases and J by 8 bases, leaving 18 bases between them. The CDR3 is 15 residues long. CDR3 residues: CASSPPNTLEEKLFF. Here the CDR3 DNA reads TGTGCCAGCAGCCCCCCAAACACCCTTGAGGAAAAACTGTTTTTT.

The rearrangement links TRBV6-6 to TRBJ2-7; 10 bases line up with TRBD1. This CDR3 has 15 amino acids. V shed 3 bases and J 4 bases; nucleotides not matched to a gene: 6. Per the germline V gene, CDR1 is MNHNY and CDR2 is SVGAGI (reference sequence). CDR3 nucleotide sequence: TGTGCCAGCAGTTATCCCCGGACAGGGGGTTACGAGCAGTACTTC. This sequence encodes CASSYPRTGGYEQYF.

This clonotype was counted at least ten times. The chain joins TRBV7-2 to TRBJ2-3, with D possibly matching TRBD1 (5 bases). The germline CDR1 and CDR2 sequences are SGHTA and FQGNSA. V gave up 6 bases and J gave up 0 bases, with 16 bases separating them. This CDR3 has 16 residues. CDR3 nucleotides: TGTGCCAGCAGTCAACAGGCACAAACTAGCACAGATACGCAGTATTTT. Residues: CASSQQAQTSTDTQYF.

The V call is TRBV5-6, the J call TRBJ1-1; maybe TRBD1 (6 bases). In germline, CDR1 is SGHDT, CDR2 YYEEEE. V was clipped by 4 bases and J by 2 bases, with 15 bases between them. The CDR3 is 15 amino acids. CDR3 sequence reads: CASSPPQQGNTEAFF. CDR3 in DNA: TGTGCCAGCAGCCCCCCACAACAGGGAAACACTGAAGCTTTCTTT.

This clonotype showed up many times. The chain joins TRBV6-6 to TRBJ1-2; D ambiguous. Per germline, CDR1 MNHNY and CDR2 SVGAGI (reference sequence). This CDR3 region has 14 residues. Trimming removed 5 bases from V and 2 bases from J, with 12 bases in between. The chain's CDR3 is CASSQSGRNYGYTF. Written as DNA, the CDR3 is TGTGCCAGCAGTCAATCCGGACGGAACTATGGCTACACCTTC.

The chain has TRBV27 and TRBJ2-3; D is perhaps TRBD2 (6 bases). CDR1 is MNHEY, CDR2 SMNVEV, per germline (reference sequence). The CDR3 has 15 residues. V was cut by 6 bases and J by 1 base, with 14 bases left in between. The DNA for the CDR3 is TGTGCCAGCAGGGCAGCGGGTTCCGGCACAGATACGCAGTATTTT. This codes for CASRAAGSGTDTQYF.

This clonotype was seen ten or more times. The chain employs TRBV19 and TRBJ2-7; a weak D match, TRBD2 (6 bases). Trimming pared 11 bases from V and 3 bases from J, leaving 14 bases between. Germline CDR1 reads LNHDA; CDR2 reads SQIVND (reference sequence). The CDR3 consists of 12 residues. DNA for the CDR3: TGTGCCGTGGGAGCGGGCCTCTACGAGCAGTACTTC. Amino acids: CAVGAGLYEQYF.

The rearrangement joins TRBV3-1 to TRBJ2-1; TRBD2 matches 8 bases. The trim removed 0 bases at V and 3 bases at J, leaving 1 base unmatched. In germline, CDR1 is LGHDT, CDR2 YNNKEL (reference sequence). The CDR3 is made up of 15 amino acids. CDR3 amino acids: CASSQELAVYNEQFF. In DNA, the CDR3 is TGTGCCAGCAGCCAAGAACTAGCGGTCTACAATGAGCAGTTCTTC.

The gene calls are TRBV9 and TRBJ2-1, with 8 bases identical to TRBD2. V shed 0 bases and J 6 bases; nucleotides not matched to a gene: 8. The germline V gene encodes CDR1 SGDLS and CDR2 YYNGEE. The CDR3 is made up of 16 amino acids. CDR3 amino acids: CASSVAPRGGLNEQFF. As DNA, the CDR3 is TGTGCCAGCAGCGTAGCTCCCCGCGGGGGGCTCAATGAGCAGTTCTTC.

The chain combines TRBV27 with TRBJ2-3; D might be TRBD2 (6 bases). Germline V gene sequence: CDR1 MNHEY, CDR2 SMNVEV (reference sequence). V lost 6 bases and J 3 bases, leaving 16 bases between the germline ends. The CDR3 is 15 amino acids. DNA for the CDR3: TGTGCCAGCAGGCTCGCGGCGCGGGGAACAGATACGCAGTATTTT. As protein: CASRLAARGTDTQYF.

A few counts support this clonotype. This chain uses TRBV7-6 with TRBJ2-3; D not certain. The CDR3 spans 16 residues. Germline-derived CDR1 and CDR2 are SGHVS and FNYEAQ. Trimming took 3 bases from V and 4 from J, leaving 17 bases between them. The chain's CDR3 is CASSLFDTTGADTQYF. For the CDR3, the DNA is TGTGCCAGCAGCTTGTTCGACACCACCGGAGCAGATACGCAGTATTTT.

This clonotype was detected a few times. V gene TRBV27 combines with J gene TRBJ1-6, with D unclear. CDR3 length: 13 residues. The germline V gene encodes CDR1 MNHEY and CDR2 SMNVEV (reference sequence). The V end was cut by 3 bases, the J end by 10 bases, with 10 bases between. The DNA for the CDR3 is TGTGCCAGCAGTTTTACCACGAAATCACCCCTCCACTTT. This codes for CASSFTTKSPLHF.

This clonotype showed up just a few times. The genes are TRBV4-2 and TRBJ2-1, with D tentatively TRBD2 (6 bases). CDR1 LGHNA and CDR2 YNFKEQ come from the germline V gene. This CDR3 has 15 residues. V was pared by 4 bases and J by 8 bases, with 18 bases between. CDR3 DNA sequence: TGTGCCAGCAGCCGGGACCACGGGAGTAGCGATGAGCAGTTCTTC. This codes for CASSRDHGSSDEQFF.

This rearrangement joins TRBV13 to TRBJ2-1; D is undetermined. CDR1 is PRHDT and CDR2 is FYEKMQ in the germline V gene (reference sequence). CDR3 size: 13 residues. V gave up 0 bases and J gave up 6 bases, with 6 bases separating them. The CDR3 DNA is TGTGCCAGCAGCTTAGGCGGCGCCAATGAGCAGTTCTTC. Translated, it gives CASSLGGANEQFF.

The rearrangement uses TRBV5-5 and TRBJ2-7, with TRBD1 matching 7 bases. The trim removed 0 bases at V and 2 bases at J, leaving 5 bases unmatched. The CDR3 is 15 amino acids. Germline lookup yields CDR1 SGHKS and CDR2 YYEKEE (reference sequence). The CDR3 nucleotides read TGTGCCAGCAGCTTGGAACAGGGGTCCCCCTACGAGCAGTACTTC. This sequence encodes CASSLEQGSPYEQYF.

This clonotype has a handful of counts. The rearrangement uses TRBV28 and TRBJ2-7; TRBD2 is a possible D gene (6 bases). In germline, CDR1 is MDHEN, CDR2 SYDVKM. The CDR3 is 16 amino acids. V gave up 7 bases and J gave up 3 bases, with 22 bases separating them. The CDR3 region is CASTVTSDGGYYEQYF. The DNA of the CDR3 is TGTGCCAGCACCGTAACGTCTGACGGGGGATACTACGAGCAGTACTTC.

This clonotype was detected a few times. The chain carries TRBV4-3 and TRBJ2-1, with unresolved D. V shed 0 bases and J shed 8 bases, with 8 bases lying between them. From germline, CDR1 is LGHNA and CDR2 YSLEER. This CDR3 has 13 residues. CDR3 region: CASSQERSYEQFF. DNA for the CDR3: TGCGCCAGCAGCCAAGAGAGGAGCTATGAGCAGTTCTTC.

This clonotype counts as medium-sized (0.01 to 0.1%). The V and J genes are TRBV19 and TRBJ1-5, with D perhaps matching TRBD1 (5 bases). The germline gives CDR1 LNHDA, CDR2 SQIVND (reference sequence). Trimming shortened V by 3 bases and J by 6 bases, and 15 bases separated the two germline ends. The CDR3 loop spans 15 amino acids. CDR3 amino acids: CASSIPGAGIQPQHF. DNA for the CDR3: TGTGCCAGTAGTATTCCCGGGGCCGGGATTCAGCCCCAGCATTTT.

A few counts support this clonotype. This CDR3 reads CASTTGGNEQYF. The CDR3 region has the DNA TGTGCCAGCACGACAGGGGGCAACGAGCAGTACTTC. The chain employs TRBV27 and TRBJ2-7; TRBD1 agrees at 10 bases. The CDR3 extends over 12 amino acids. The J segment lost 5 bases and the V segment lost 7 bases, leaving 2 bases of the junction unmatched. CDR1 is MNHEY and CDR2 is SMNVEV in the germline V gene (reference sequence).

The chain links TRBV19 to TRBJ2-1, with 10 positions matching TRBD1. This CDR3 region has 16 residues. V shed 7 bases, J shed 6 bases, and the junction held 12 bases outside the gene matches. CDR1 and CDR2 from the germline V gene are LNHDA and SQIVND (reference sequence). CDR3 residues: CASTSRRTGGTNEQFF. The CDR3 DNA sequence: TGTGCCAGTACCTCCAGAAGGACAGGGGGGACCAATGAGCAGTTCTTC. Full variable domain (remainder filled in from reference TRBV19 and TRBJ2-1): DGGITQSPKYLFRKEGQNVTLSCEQNLNHDAMYWYRQDPGQGLRLIYYSQIVNDFQKGDIAEGYSVSREKKESFPLTVTSAQKNPTAFYLCASTSRRTGGTNEQFFGPGTRLTVL.

The chain has TRBV28 and TRBJ1-1, with D uncertain. Trimming took 6 bases from V and 0 from J, leaving 11 bases between them. CDR1 and CDR2 (germline): MDHEN, SYDVKM. The CDR3 covers 14 residues. The CDR3 sequence is CASSSDFLNTEAFF. CDR3 nucleotides: TGTGCCAGCAGCTCGGACTTCTTGAACACTGAAGCTTTCTTT. The full variable domain, completed using reference TRBV28 and TRBJ1-1, is DVKVTQSSRYLVKRTGEKVFLECVQDMDHENMFWYRQDPGLGLRLIYFSYDVKMKEKGDIPEGYSVSREKKERFSLILESASTNQTSMYLCASSSDFLNTEAFFGQGTRLTVV.

The gene calls are TRBV27 and TRBJ2-2, with TRBD1 matching 7 bases. V lost 6 bases to trimming and J lost 4 bases; unmatched junction nucleotides: 5. This CDR3 contains 14 residues. CDR1 MNHEY and CDR2 SMNVEV come from the germline V gene (reference sequence). The CDR3 DNA sequence: TGTGCCAGCAGCCAGAGACAGGGCACCGGGGAGCTGTTTTTT. It is translated as CASSQRQGTGELFF.

The rearrangement uses TRBV27 and TRBJ2-1, with D maybe TRBD1 (6 bases). Trimming cost V 11 bases and J 0 bases, with 17 bases left between them. Germline assignment: CDR1 MNHEY and CDR2 SMNVEV (reference sequence). CDR3 length equals 15 residues. The CDR3 DNA sequence: TGTGCCTGGGTGCGACGGGACATCTCCTACAATGAGCAGTTCTTC. Its translation is CAWVRRDISYNEQFF.

This clonotype appeared a few times. V gene TRBV4-3 combines with J gene TRBJ2-1; TRBD1 matches at 10 bases. The CDR3 loop spans 15 amino acids. CDR1 LGHNA and CDR2 YSLEER come from the germline V gene. After removal of 1 base from V and 6 bases from J, the junction contained 3 bases not matched to a gene. CDR3 coding DNA: TGCGCCAGCAGCCAAGCGGGACAGGGGCCCAATGAGCAGTTCTTC. Protein: CASSQAGQGPNEQFF.